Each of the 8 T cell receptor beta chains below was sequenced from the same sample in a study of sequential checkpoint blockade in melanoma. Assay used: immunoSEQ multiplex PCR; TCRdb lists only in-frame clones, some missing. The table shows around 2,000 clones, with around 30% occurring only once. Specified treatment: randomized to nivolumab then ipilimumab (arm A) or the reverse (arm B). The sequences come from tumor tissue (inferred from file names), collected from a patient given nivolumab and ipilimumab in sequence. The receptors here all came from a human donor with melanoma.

The CDR3: CACRDRDVDTQYF. DNA of the CDR3: TGTGCCTGCCGGGACAGGGATGTAGATACGCAGTATTTT. The chain joins TRBV6-8 to TRBJ2-3, with 9 bases lining up with TRBD1. The CDR3 sequence is 13 residues long. J was trimmed by 5 bases and V by 11 bases; bases with no gene match: 8. Germline lookup yields CDR1 MNHGY and CDR2 SAAAGT.

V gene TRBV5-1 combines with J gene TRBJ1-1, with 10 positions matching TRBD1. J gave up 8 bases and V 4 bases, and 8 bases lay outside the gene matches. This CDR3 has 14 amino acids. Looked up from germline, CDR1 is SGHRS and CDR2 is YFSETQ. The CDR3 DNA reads TGCGCCAGCAGCGTTACCGGGACAGGGGCCGAAGCTTTCTTT. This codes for CASSVTGTGAEAFF.

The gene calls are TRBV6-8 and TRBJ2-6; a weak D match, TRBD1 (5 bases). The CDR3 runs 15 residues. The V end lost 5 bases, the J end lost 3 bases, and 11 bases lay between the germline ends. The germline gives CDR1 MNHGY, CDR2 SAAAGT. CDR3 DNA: TGTGCCAGCAGTCCTCAGGGTAGTGGGGCCAACGTCCTGACTTTC. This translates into CASSPQGSGANVLTF.

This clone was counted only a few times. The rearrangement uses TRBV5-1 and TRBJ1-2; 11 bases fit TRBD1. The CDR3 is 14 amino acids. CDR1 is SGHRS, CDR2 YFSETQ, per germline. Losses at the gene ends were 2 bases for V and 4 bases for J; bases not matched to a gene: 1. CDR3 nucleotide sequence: TGCGCCAGCAGCTTCGGGACAGGGGGCTATGGCTACACCTTC. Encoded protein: CASSFGTGGYGYTF.

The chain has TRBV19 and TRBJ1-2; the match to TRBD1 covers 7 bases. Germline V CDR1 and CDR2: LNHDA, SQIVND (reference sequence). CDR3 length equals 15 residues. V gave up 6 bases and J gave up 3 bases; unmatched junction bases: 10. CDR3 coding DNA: TGTGCCAGTAGGATGCGAGGGCAGGGGGACTATGGCTACACCTTC. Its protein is CASRMRGQGDYGYTF.

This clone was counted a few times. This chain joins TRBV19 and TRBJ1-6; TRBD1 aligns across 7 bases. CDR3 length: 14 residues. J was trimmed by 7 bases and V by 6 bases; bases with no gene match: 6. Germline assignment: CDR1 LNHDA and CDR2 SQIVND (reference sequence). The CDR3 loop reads CASRETGFNSPLHF. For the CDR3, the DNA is TGTGCCAGTAGAGAGACAGGGTTCAATTCACCCCTCCACTTT. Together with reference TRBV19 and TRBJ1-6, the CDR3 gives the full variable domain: DGGITQSPKYLFRKEGQNVTLSCEQNLNHDAMYWYRQDPGQGLRLIYYSQIVNDFQKGDIAEGYSVSREKKESFPLTVTSAQKNPTAFYLCASRETGFNSPLHFGNGTRLTVT.

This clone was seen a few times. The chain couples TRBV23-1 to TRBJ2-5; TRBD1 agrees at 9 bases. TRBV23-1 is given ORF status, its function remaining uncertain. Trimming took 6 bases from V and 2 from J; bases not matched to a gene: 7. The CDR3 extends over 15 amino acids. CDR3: CASSQDRGRQETQYF. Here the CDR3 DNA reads TGCGCCAGCAGCCAGGACAGGGGTCGGCAAGAGACCCAGTACTTC.

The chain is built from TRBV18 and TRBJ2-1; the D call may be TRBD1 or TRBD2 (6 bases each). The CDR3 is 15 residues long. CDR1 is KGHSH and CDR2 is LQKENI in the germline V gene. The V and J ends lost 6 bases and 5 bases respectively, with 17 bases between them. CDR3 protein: CASSAGGLTNNEQFF. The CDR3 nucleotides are TGTGCCAGCTCCGCCGGGGGCTTGACAAACAATGAGCAGTTCTTC.